These 10 T cell receptor beta chains share one sample of origin, sequenced in a study of blood T cell repertoires in COVID-19. TCRdb's copy holds only in-frame clones and misses some; the assay was immunoSEQ multiplex PCR. The sample contains 200,000 or so clones, about 85% of which appear only once. The sequenced sample was peripheral blood. These receptors were obtained from a man in his sixties or seventies with active or convalescent COVID-19.

This clone was seen only once. V is TRBV7-2 and J is TRBJ1-1, with 9 bases identical to TRBD1. The CDR3 length is 16 residues. The germline gives CDR1 SGHTA, CDR2 FQGNSA. The trim removed 6 bases at V and 1 base at J, leaving 9 bases unmatched. The CDR3 protein is CASSRGQGLGNTEAFF. The DNA of the CDR3 is TGTGCCAGCAGTCGGGGACAGGGTCTGGGGAACACTGAAGCTTTCTTT.

The rearrangement links TRBV19 to TRBJ2-1; 9 bases map to TRBD2. The germline gives CDR1 LNHDA, CDR2 SQIVND (reference sequence). Trimming cost V 0 bases and J 5 bases; bases outside gene matches: 14. This CDR3 region has 19 residues. The CDR3 loop is CASSIDPPTETSGNNEQFF. The CDR3 DNA reads TGTGCCAGTAGTATAGACCCTCCCACGGAGACTAGCGGAAACAATGAGCAGTTCTTC.

This clone was seen just once. The J gene is TRBJ1-1, the V gene TRBV2; no clear D. CDR1 and CDR2 from the germline V gene are SNHLY and FYNNEI. The CDR3 covers 15 residues. Trimming shortened V by 7 bases and J by 1 base, and 16 bases separated the two germline ends. CDR3 sequence: CASKLGPGGNTEAFF. The DNA of the CDR3 is TGTGCCAGCAAACTCGGTCCGGGAGGGAACACTGAAGCTTTCTTT. Looking up the rest from reference TRBV2 and TRBJ1-1 gives the full variable domain: EPEVTQTPSHQVTQMGQEVILRCVPISNHLYFYWYRQILGQKVEFLVSFYNNEISEKSEIFDDQFSVERPDGSNFTLKIRSTKLEDSAMYFCASKLGPGGNTEAFFGQGTRLTVV.

The chain recombines TRBV28 with TRBJ1-4, with 8 nucleotides matching TRBD1. Germline lookup yields CDR1 MDHEN and CDR2 SYDVKM. This CDR3 contains 18 residues. V dropped 1 base and J dropped 2; count of bases not matched to a gene: 9. The CDR3 nucleotides are TGTGCCAGCAGTTTATATGGGCAGGGGGCTCTCACTAATGAAAAACTGTTTTTT. Protein sequence: CASSLYGQGALTNEKLFF.

The sample holds one count of this clone. The chain employs TRBV6-5 and TRBJ2-5; maybe TRBD1 (5 bases). Trimming left V 0 bases short and J 2 bases short, with 13 bases between. Germline loops: CDR1 MNHEY, CDR2 SVGAGI. CDR3 length: 16 residues. CDR3: CASSYSRLGLQETQYF. The DNA for the CDR3 is TGTGCCAGCAGTTACTCGAGATTGGGGCTTCAAGAGACCCAGTACTTC.

A few counts support this clone. The same CDR3 arises from other DNA sequences in this sample as well. The chain joins TRBV7-2 to TRBJ2-3; tentatively, D is TRBD1 (6 bases). Germline-derived CDR1 and CDR2 are SGHTA and FQGNSA. Trimming pared 5 bases from V and 4 bases from J, leaving 13 bases between. CDR3 length: 14 amino acids. The CDR3 coding sequence is TGTGCCAGCAGCCTCAACAGGGTGGCAGATACGCAGTATTTT. Translation gives CASSLNRVADTQYF.

This clone has just a few counts. V is TRBV7-8 and J is TRBJ2-2; 8 bases agree with TRBD2. Germline CDR1 SGHVS, CDR2 FQNEAQ. J gave up 4 bases and V 3 bases, and 7 bases lay outside the gene matches. The CDR3 consists of 16 residues. CDR3 coding DNA: TGTGCCAGCAGCTTGGGAGCGGGAGTAGTCACCGGGGAGCTGTTTTTT. This gives the protein CASSLGAGVVTGELFF.

This rearrangement joins TRBV18 to TRBJ1-2; 11 nucleotides align to TRBD1. Losses at the gene ends were 6 bases for V and 4 bases for J; bases not matched to a gene: 13. CDR1 KGHSH and CDR2 LQKENI come from the germline V gene. The CDR3 is 17 residues long. The CDR3 sequence: CASSPPRTGGQGYGYTF. The CDR3 DNA is TGTGCCAGCTCGCCTCCCCGGACAGGGGGCCAGGGCTATGGCTACACCTTC.

This chain joins TRBV27 and TRBJ1-2; D is undetermined. In germline, CDR1 is MNHEY, CDR2 SMNVEV (reference sequence). V shed 5 bases and J shed 2 bases, with 15 bases lying between them. CDR3 size: 15 residues. CDR3 nucleotides: TGTGCCAGCAGTCCCGACACCCAACGGAACTATGGCTACACCTTC. Its protein product is CASSPDTQRNYGYTF.

The chain combines TRBV18 with TRBJ2-7, with TRBD1 identical over 7 bases. This CDR3 comprises 13 residues. The J segment lost 3 bases and the V segment lost 3 bases, leaving 2 bases of the junction unmatched. Germline CDR1 KGHSH, CDR2 LQKENI. CDR3 region: CASSPAGGYEQYF. CDR3 DNA sequence: TGTGCCAGCTCACCCGCAGGGGGCTACGAGCAGTACTTC.